Sequencing of this TCR beta chain was carried out in a study of T cells after yellow fever vaccination. Overall study context: Fractions containing few cells were prepared with SMART-Seq v4 Ultra Low Input. Study conclusions and caveats: A weaker but faster secondary response was observed, peaking on day 5 versus 15. FACS-sorted repertoires could harbor abundant contaminating bulk-population clonotypes.

A 5'RACE template-switching step, the method used to make TCR cDNA, added a universal primer site and UMIs. TCRdb used MiXCR to reprocess the 5' RACE reads, holding one entry per CDR3 protein. The table records 250,000 to 300,000 distinct CDR3 sequences, approximately 5.2% of them present only once. This clonotype was counted many times. Its cognate antigen is unknown. CDR3 length equals 16 residues. The clonotype was recovered from a young man who received the YFV17D yellow fever vaccine. The chain couples TRBV21-1 to TRBJ2-3; TRBD2 is the table's D call, not checked against the DNA. TRBV21-1 is noted as a pseudogene. The sequences come from CD4+ T cells sorted from PBMCs, collected on the day of the yellow fever booster vaccination. The chain's CDR3 is CAITDREGLLADAQYF. The CDR3 bases are TGTGCCATTACCGACCGCGAGGGACTGCTTGCGGATGCGCAGTATTTT.